This TCR beta chain is drawn from a study of blood T cell repertoires in COVID-19. For the study at large: The origin of the acute and convalescent COVID-19 samples was the United States, Italy and Spain. PBMCs, B-cell-depleted T cells, or T cells provided the cDNA or gDNA that made up the material.

Profiled with immunoSEQ multiplex PCR; TCRdb holds only in-frame clones, not every one. This sample has some 130,000 clones, with about 76% found just once. With 11 bases removed from V and 8 bases from J, the gap between germline ends came to 18 bases. The CDR3 has 13 residues. Germline values: CDR1 MDHEN, CDR2 SYDVKM. The sequence came from a man of 80 years or more with acute or convalescent COVID-19. V gene TRBV28 combines with J gene TRBJ1-4; perhaps TRBD1 as D (5 bases). Sequenced input: peripheral blood. Here the CDR3 DNA reads TGTGCCGGACAAAATGGTTCTGAGGAAAAACTGTTTTTT. Encoded protein: CAGQNGSEEKLFF.